Below are 17 T cell receptor beta chains sequenced from a single sample in a study of blood T cells in healthy people across ages. Then a second PCR, running roughly 6 to 12 cycles, was carried out with a sample-barcoded 5' primer and a J-beta primer mix. From the 5' RACE reads, TCRdb called clonotypes with MiXCR, one entry per CDR3 protein. The table lists about 1.6 million distinct CDR3 sequences, about 31% of them singletons. The sample taken for sequencing was blood. The receptor source for this set is a woman in her twenties or thirties in good health.

This clonotype was found once. This chain links TRBV4-1 with TRBJ1-1, with D unresolved. CDR3 size: 18 residues. Germline values: CDR1 MGHRA, CDR2 YSYEKL. V was clipped by 0 bases and J by 1 base, with 18 bases between them. CDR3 DNA: TGCGCCAGCAGCCAAGACCTATTTTTGGTAGGGAAGAACACTGAAGCTTTCTTT. The encoded protein is CASSQDLFLVGKNTEAFF.

This clonotype was found many times. This chain links TRBV7-2 with TRBJ2-3, with D possibly being TRBD1 or TRBD2 (5 bases each). Trimming removed 1 base from V and 6 bases from J, with 17 bases in between. Germline CDR1 reads SGHTA; CDR2 reads FQGNSA. The CDR3 is made up of 16 amino acids. The CDR3 DNA is TGTGCCAGCAGCTTAGAGTCGGGGCGGAATGTGGATACGCAGTATTTT. The encoded protein is CASSLESGRNVDTQYF.

The rearrangement uses TRBV3-1 and TRBJ2-3; D is tentatively TRBD1 or TRBD2 (5 bases each). The V gene's germline CDR1 is LGHDT and CDR2 YNNKEL (reference sequence). Trimming removed 4 bases from V and 2 bases from J, with 19 bases in between. The CDR3 spans 17 residues. As DNA, the CDR3 is TGTGCCAGCAGCCCCCCTCGGGGCGAGACCTCCACAGATACGCAGTATTTT. It is translated as CASSPPRGETSTDTQYF.

The CDR3 nucleotides read TGTGCCAGCACCGTCGACAGGGGCACCGGGGAGCTGTTTTTT. Its protein is CASTVDRGTGELFF. The rearrangement links TRBV11-3 to TRBJ2-2, with 8 bases identical to TRBD1. Germline lookup yields CDR1 SGHNT and CDR2 YENEEA. CDR3 length: 14 residues. Trimming removed 7 bases from V and 4 bases from J; junction bases left unmatched: 5.

This clonotype was picked up a small number of times. The rearrangement links TRBV7-8 to TRBJ2-5; no firm D call. Germline CDR1 is SGHVS and CDR2 is FQNEAQ. Trimming took off 1 base at V and 1 base at J, with 7 bases between the two ends. The CDR3 totals 14 residues. The CDR3 DNA follows: TGTGCCAGCAGCTTAGAGTTTACCCAAGAGACCCAGTACTTC. It yields the protein CASSLEFTQETQYF.

The chain joins TRBV2 to TRBJ2-7; 10 positions match TRBD1. From germline, CDR1 is SNHLY and CDR2 FYNNEI. Germline trimming cut 6 bases from V and 2 bases from J; bases unmatched to any gene: 7. CDR3 length equals 15 residues. The CDR3, as DNA: TGTGCCAGCAGGGCCGGGACAGGGGTTGCCTACGAGCAGTACTTC. It translates to CASRAGTGVAYEQYF.

This clonotype was found a few times. V and J are TRBV9 and TRBJ2-5, with 10 positions matching TRBD2. The CDR3 spans 15 residues. V dropped 3 bases and J dropped 5; count of bases not matched to a gene: 7. CDR1 and CDR2 (germline): SGDLS, YYNGEE. The CDR3 region has the DNA TGTGCCAGCAGCGGATCCGGGACTAGCGTGGAGACCCAGTACTTC. Translation: CASSGSGTSVETQYF.

There are many counts of this clonotype. The chain links TRBV4-1 to TRBJ1-1, with D unresolved. The germline V and J ends were trimmed by 1 base and 5 bases, with 14 bases remaining between them. Germline CDR1 reads MGHRA; CDR2 reads YSYEKL. CDR3 length: 15 residues. CDR3 in DNA: TGCGCCAGCAGCCAAGCATATAGAGGTAGGACTGAAGCTTTCTTT. Its protein is CASSQAYRGRTEAFF.

This clonotype was observed a handful of times. J is TRBJ2-2 and V is TRBV15, with 10 positions matching TRBD2. There are 14 residues in the CDR3. Trimming removed 8 bases from V and 6 bases from J; junction bases left unmatched: 6. Germline V gives CDR1 LNHNV, CDR2 YYDKDF (reference sequence). CDR3 region: CATESSGGSGELFF. Here the CDR3 DNA reads TGTGCCACCGAGTCTAGCGGGGGCTCCGGGGAGCTGTTTTTT. The whole variable domain, filled in from reference TRBV15 and TRBJ2-2, reads DAMVIQNPRYQVTQFGKPVTLSCSQTLNHNVMYWYQQKSSQAPKLLFHYYDKDFNNEADTPDNFQSRRPNTSFCFLDIRSPGLGDTAMYLCATESSGGSGELFFGEGSRLTVL.

This chain uses TRBV12-5 with TRBJ2-1; 7 nucleotides align to TRBD2. Germline CDR1 and CDR2: LGHNT and FRNRAP. There are 16 residues in the CDR3. V trimming: 1 base; J trimming: 0 bases; junction bases outside the gene matches: 3. This CDR3 reads CASGLAPGGSYNEQFF. The CDR3 coding sequence is TGTGCTAGTGGTTTGGCCCCGGGGGGCTCCTACAATGAGCAGTTCTTC.

The chain carries TRBV2 and TRBJ1-5; TRBD1 agrees at 8 bases. CDR1 SNHLY and CDR2 FYNNEI come from the germline V gene. The CDR3 runs to 14 residues. Trimming cost V 5 bases and J 7 bases; bases outside gene matches: 7. The CDR3 reads CASSPDRQGQPQHF. CDR3 DNA: TGTGCCAGCAGTCCGGACAGACAGGGGCAGCCCCAGCATTTT.

J is TRBJ2-1 and V is TRBV2, with 10 bases identical to TRBD2. Germline V gives CDR1 SNHLY, CDR2 FYNNEI. The CDR3 is 15 amino acids. With V trimmed by 4 bases and J by 6 bases, 6 bases remained unmatched. In nucleotides, the CDR3 is TGTGCCAGCAGTGCGGAACTAGCGGGAATCAATGAGCAGTTCTTC. Protein sequence: CASSAELAGINEQFF.

The chain links TRBV3-1 to TRBJ2-5, with 9 nucleotides matching TRBD2. Gene TRBJ2-7 matches the end of the DNA better, so the J call may be wrong. Per the germline V gene, CDR1 is LGHDT and CDR2 is YNNKEL (reference sequence). CDR3 length: 14 amino acids. The CDR3 here is CASSRNSGSYEQYF. The DNA of the CDR3 is TGTGCCAGCAGCCGGAATAGCGGGAGTTACGAGCAGTACTTC.

This clonotype was recorded only once. The gene calls are TRBV12-3 or TRBV12-4 and TRBJ1-2; 7 nucleotides agree with TRBD1. The CDR3 contains 13 residues. J gave up 4 bases and V 11 bases, and 10 bases lay outside the gene matches. For the CDR3, the DNA is TGTGCCTGCAACTTACAGGGGATCTATGGCTACACCTTC. The encoded protein is CACNLQGIYGYTF.

This sequence joins TRBV20-1 and TRBJ2-7; D might be TRBD1 (5 bases). V lost 3 bases and J lost 6, with 12 bases in between. CDR1 is DFQATT, CDR2 SNEGSKA, per germline (reference sequence). This CDR3 comprises 12 residues. CDR3 protein: CSARPLGVEQYF. The CDR3 nucleotides read TGCAGTGCTAGGCCGCTAGGGGTCGAGCAGTACTTC.

The chain is built from TRBV12-3 or TRBV12-4 and TRBJ2-1; 11 bases are shared with TRBD2. The ends lost 4 bases at V and 0 bases at J; junction bases unmatched: 11. The CDR3 is 19 residues long. The CDR3 loop reads CASSYPSGGLRSSYNEQFF. The CDR3 DNA follows: TGTGCCAGCAGTTACCCTAGCGGGGGGCTAAGGAGCTCCTACAATGAGCAGTTCTTC.

The gene calls are TRBV24-1 and TRBJ2-1; the D is unclear. This CDR3 contains 16 residues. CDR1 is KGHDR and CDR2 is SFDVKD in the germline V gene. V was shortened by 3 bases and J by 8 bases, with 19 bases between the two germline ends. CDR3 in amino acids: CATSDADHAPPHEQFF. The CDR3 bases are TGTGCCACCAGTGATGCCGATCACGCGCCTCCTCATGAGCAGTTCTTC.